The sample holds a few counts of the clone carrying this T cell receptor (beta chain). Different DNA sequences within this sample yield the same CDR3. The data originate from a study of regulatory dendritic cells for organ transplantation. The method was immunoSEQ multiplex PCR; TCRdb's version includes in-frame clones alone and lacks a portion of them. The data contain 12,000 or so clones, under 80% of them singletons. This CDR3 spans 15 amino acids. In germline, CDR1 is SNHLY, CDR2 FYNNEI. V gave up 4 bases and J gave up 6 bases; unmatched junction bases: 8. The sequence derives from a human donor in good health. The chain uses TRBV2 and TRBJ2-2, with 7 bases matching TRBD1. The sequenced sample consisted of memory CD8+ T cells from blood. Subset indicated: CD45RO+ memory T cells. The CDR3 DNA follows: TGTGCCAGCAGTGCGGCAGGGGGTTTACCCGGGGAGCTGTTTTTT. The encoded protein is CASSAAGGLPGELFF.